These 13 T cell receptor beta chains were all obtained from the same sample, sequenced in a study of T-cell reconstitution after alpha-beta-depleted transplantation in children. Unique molecular identifiers were built into the TCRbeta library. TCRdb re-analysed the PCR reads in MiXCR, keeping a single row per CDR3 protein. The sample shows around 300,000 distinct CDR3 sequences, around a tenth of them seen only once. The specimen comprised peripheral blood, sampled 180 days after TCRalphabeta/CD19-depleted stem cell transplant. The receptor source for this set is a male patient between 2 and 10 years old who had a stem cell transplant for chronic granulomatous disease, so the T cells may come from the graft donor.

V usage is TRBV19 and J usage is TRBJ2-2; no clear D gene. V shed 11 bases and J shed 7 bases, with 14 bases lying between them. Germline CDR1 is LNHDA and CDR2 is SQIVND (reference sequence). The CDR3 is made up of 12 amino acids. The CDR3 loop reads CAGSELGGELFF. CDR3 bases: TGTGCCGGATCTGAGTTGGGCGGGGAGCTGTTTTTT.

This clonotype came up many times. V usage is TRBV20-1 and J usage is TRBJ1-6; TRBD1 is a possible D gene (6 bases). Trimming pared 1 base from V and 2 bases from J, leaving 21 bases between. Germline values: CDR1 DFQATT, CDR2 SNEGSKA (reference sequence). This CDR3 comprises 19 residues. The CDR3 protein is CSARVGHQGLSAYNSPLHF. The CDR3 coding sequence is TGCAGTGCTAGAGTCGGGCATCAGGGGTTGAGCGCCTATAATTCACCCCTCCACTTT.

The sample holds many counts of this clonotype. J is TRBJ2-2 and V is TRBV3-1, with 12 nucleotides matching TRBD2. After removal of 4 bases from V and 5 bases from J, the junction contained 5 bases not matched to a gene. The CDR3 runs 16 residues. The V gene's germline CDR1 is LGHDT and CDR2 YNNKEL (reference sequence). CDR3 loop: CASSPLAGGWTGELFF. DNA for the CDR3: TGTGCCAGCAGCCCTCTAGCGGGAGGGTGGACCGGGGAGCTGTTTTTT.

This clonotype was seen at least ten times. The chain has TRBV7-8 and TRBJ2-2, with D possibly TRBD2 on 6 matching bases. V lost 1 base and J lost 6, with 15 bases in between. CDR1 and CDR2 from the germline V gene are SGHVS and FQNEAQ. The CDR3 totals 16 residues. The CDR3 DNA follows: TGTGCCAGCAGCTTAGGCGGTAGCGGTCTCTCCGGGGAGCTGTTTTTT. Amino acids: CASSLGGSGLSGELFF.

This clonotype was seen many times. This rearrangement joins TRBV5-5 to TRBJ2-3, with D hard to call. Trimming left V 1 base short and J 4 bases short, with 10 bases between. The CDR3 consists of 14 residues. Germline-derived CDR1 and CDR2 are SGHKS and YYEKEE (reference sequence). Here the CDR3 reads CASSLITAADTQYF. Written as DNA, the CDR3 is TGTGCCAGCAGCTTGATCACTGCCGCAGATACGCAGTATTTT.

This clonotype was picked up many times. This rearrangement joins TRBV7-3 to TRBJ2-1, with D possibly TRBD2 on 6 matching bases. There are 15 residues in the CDR3. Germline lookup yields CDR1 SGHTA and CDR2 FQGTGA. The V end lost 0 bases, the J end lost 4 bases, and 10 bases lay between the germline ends. As DNA, the CDR3 is TGTGCCAGCAGCTTAACTGGGGGGAGGTACAATGAGCAGTTCTTC. Amino acid sequence: CASSLTGGRYNEQFF. Full variable domain (outside the CDR3, taken from reference TRBV7-3 and TRBJ2-1): GAGVSQTPSNKVTEKGKYVELRCDPISGHTALYWYRQSLGQGPEFLIYFQGTGAADDSGLPNDRFFAVRPEGSVSTLKIQRTERGDSAVYLCASSLTGGRYNEQFFGPGTRLTVL.

This clonotype was recorded many times. The chain has TRBV7-2 and TRBJ2-1; D is uncertain. Trimming removed 5 bases at V and 4 bases at J, with 9 bases between. This CDR3 is 13 amino acids long. Germline lookup yields CDR1 SGHTA and CDR2 FQGNSA. CDR3 region: CASSTPYYNEQFF. The CDR3, as DNA: TGTGCCAGCAGCACCCCGTATTACAATGAGCAGTTCTTC.

This clonotype was detected many times. The chain is built from TRBV20-1 and TRBJ2-5; tentative D call: TRBD2 (6 bases). The CDR3 contains 13 residues. Trimming took 3 bases from V and 2 from J, leaving 10 bases between them. Germline lookup yields CDR1 DFQATT and CDR2 SNEGSKA (reference sequence). The CDR3 protein is CSARVAEQETQYF. The CDR3 coding sequence is TGCAGTGCTAGGGTAGCGGAACAAGAGACCCAGTACTTC.

Many counts were recorded for this clonotype. The J gene is TRBJ1-3, the V gene TRBV20-1; no definite D call. This CDR3 region has 13 residues. Germline V gene lookup returns CDR1 DFQATT and CDR2 SNEGSKA (reference sequence). V gave up 6 bases and J gave up 7 bases, with 16 bases separating them. CDR3 residues: CSAYPPLANTIYF. CDR3 nucleotide sequence: TGCAGTGCCTACCCCCCCCTGGCCAACACCATATATTTT.

This clonotype came up many times. The gene calls are TRBV30 and TRBJ1-2, with a weak D call TRBD1 (6 bases). Looked up from germline, CDR1 is GTSNPN and CDR2 is SVGIG (reference sequence). The V and J ends lost 3 bases and 4 bases respectively, with 21 bases between them. The CDR3 length is 16 residues. CDR3 nucleotides: TGTGCCTGGAGGGCATCCGGGACACTCGGGAGCTATGGCTACACCTTC. Amino acids: CAWRASGTLGSYGYTF.

This clonotype was detected ten times or more. This chain uses TRBV14 with TRBJ2-3; D not certain. The CDR3 covers 15 residues. Germline V gene data show CDR1 as SGHDN and CDR2 as FVKESK. V was trimmed by 3 bases and J by 0 bases, leaving 10 bases between them. CDR3 loop: CASSQTVFSTDTQYF. In DNA form, the CDR3 reads TGTGCCAGCAGCCAGACGGTTTTTAGCACAGATACGCAGTATTTT.

The J gene is TRBJ2-1, the V gene TRBV30; tentative D call: TRBD2 (5 bases). The CDR3 loop spans 16 amino acids. Between the trimmed V and J ends, which lost 4 bases and 7 bases, there was a span of 23 bases. The V gene's germline CDR1 is GTSNPN and CDR2 SVGIG (reference sequence). CDR3: CAWTQSQPGSMNEQFF. In DNA form, the CDR3 reads TGTGCCTGGACCCAATCCCAACCGGGAAGTATGAATGAGCAGTTCTTC.

This clonotype was counted ten times or more. The V gene is TRBV5-1, the J gene TRBJ2-7; 8 positions match TRBD2. This CDR3 is 16 amino acids long. The germline V gene has CDR1 SGHRS and CDR2 YFSETQ. Unmatched junction bases numbered 8, after V lost 3 bases and J lost 0 bases. The CDR3 loop is CASSSTSGGSSYEQYF. The CDR3 DNA reads as TGCGCCAGCAGCTCTACTAGCGGAGGTTCCTCCTACGAGCAGTACTTC.